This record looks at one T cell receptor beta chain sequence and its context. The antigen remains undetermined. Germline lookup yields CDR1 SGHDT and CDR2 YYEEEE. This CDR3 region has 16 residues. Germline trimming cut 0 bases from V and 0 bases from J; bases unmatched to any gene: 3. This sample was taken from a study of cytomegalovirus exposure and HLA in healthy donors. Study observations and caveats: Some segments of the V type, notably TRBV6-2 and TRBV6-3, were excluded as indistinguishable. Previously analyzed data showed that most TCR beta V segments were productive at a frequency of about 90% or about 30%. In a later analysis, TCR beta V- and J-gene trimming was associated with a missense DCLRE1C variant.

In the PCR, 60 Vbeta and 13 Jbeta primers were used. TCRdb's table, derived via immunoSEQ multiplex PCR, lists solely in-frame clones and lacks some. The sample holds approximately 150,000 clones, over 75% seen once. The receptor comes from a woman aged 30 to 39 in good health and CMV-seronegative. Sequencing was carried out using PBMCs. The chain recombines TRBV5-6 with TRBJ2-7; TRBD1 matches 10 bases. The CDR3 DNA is TGTGCCAGCAGCTTGGAGGACAGGGGGGTCTCCTACGAGCAGTACTTC. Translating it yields CASSLEDRGVSYEQYF.